This record looks at one TCR beta chain sequence and its context. Antigen specificity is unknown. The source of the sample is a study of identical twins. The CDR3 spans 16 residues. From germline, CDR1 is SGDLS and CDR2 YYNGEE. V gave up 0 bases and J gave up 6 bases, with 15 bases separating them. Findings and limits, study-wide: Twins' excess sharing was less marked for out-of-frame beta sequences. These conclusions were based on statistical analysis (cross-sectional, not following the same donors).

cDNA molecules carried unique molecular identifiers, and template switching added a universal primer site. A single record per CDR3 protein comes from TCRdb applying MiXCR to the 5' RACE reads. The sample includes around 220,000 distinct CDR3 sequences, over 12% seen only once; the top ten take 7% to 9.5%. The sequence was obtained from a woman younger than 30 in good health. The rearrangement joins TRBV9 to TRBJ2-2; D unresolved. Sequenced material: memory (CD45RO+) T cells sorted from blood. DNA for the CDR3: TGTGCCAGCAGCGTAGGCGGAGACACGGTAGCCGGGGAGCTGTTTTTT. Its translation: CASSVGGDTVAGELFF.